This passage covers 4 T cell receptor beta chains from one sample sequenced in a study of tumor-infiltrating lymphocytes in localized non-small cell lung cancer. Method: immunoSEQ multiplex PCR; TCRdb's copy keeps in-frame clones and lacks some. Of roughly 12,000 clones listed, approximately 66% were seen once; the top ten hold 7%. Sequenced: lung tumor tissue. These receptor sequences come from a human donor with non-small cell lung cancer.

This clone has only one observation. The rearrangement uses TRBV6-1 and TRBJ2-7; the D is unclear. The V gene's germline CDR1 is MNHNS and CDR2 SASEGT. Trimming shortened V by 3 bases and J by 1 base, and 13 bases separated the two germline ends. The CDR3 contains 15 residues. The CDR3 DNA reads TGTGCCAGCAGTGACGGCGCCGGAGATTCCTACGAGCAGTACTTC. It codes for CASSDGAGDSYEQYF.

The chain carries TRBV18 and TRBJ1-3, with 7 bases lining up with TRBD1. This CDR3 is 16 amino acids long. Germline lookup yields CDR1 KGHSH and CDR2 LQKENI. The ends lost 5 bases at V and 0 bases at J; junction bases unmatched: 7. This chain's CDR3 is CASSEGTVHSGNTIYF. CDR3 nucleotides: TGTGCCAGCTCAGAAGGGACAGTCCACTCTGGAAACACCATATATTTT.

There are a few counts of this clone. The J gene is TRBJ1-1, the V gene TRBV9; D may be TRBD1 (5 bases). V was cut by 4 bases and J by 1 base, with 14 bases left in between. The germline V gene has CDR1 SGDLS and CDR2 YYNGEE. This CDR3 region has 15 residues. Written as DNA, the CDR3 is TGTGCCAGCAGCCCGCGCAGGGATCCGAACACTGAAGCTTTCTTT. Protein sequence: CASSPRRDPNTEAFF.

J is TRBJ2-1 and V is TRBV15; a possible D gene is TRBD1 (5 bases). Germline loops: CDR1 LNHNV, CDR2 YYDKDF (reference sequence). This CDR3 is 15 amino acids long. Trimming removed 0 bases at V and 5 bases at J, with 11 bases between. The CDR3 DNA follows: TGTGCCACCAGCAGAGATATGGCAGGGAACAATGAGCAGTTCTTC. It codes for CATSRDMAGNNEQFF.